This T cell receptor (beta chain) was retrieved from a study of tumor-infiltrating lymphocytes in primary liver carcinoma. As for the study in general: The five patients, who were men and women, ranged in age from 30 to 69 years. Study-level results: Tumor region pairs shared more overlap than did tumor-adjacent and tumor-blood pairs.

Germline DNA was extracted too, while blood RNA derived from unsorted whole blood. There were only treatment-naive patients, all with chronic HBV infection. This clonotype was observed many times. Its matching antigen is unknown. Germline lookup yields CDR1 MNHNS and CDR2 SASEGT. This CDR3 contains 15 residues. V lost 5 bases to trimming and J lost 3 bases, with 16 bases between them. The investigators made TCR beta cDNA from approximately 500 ng total RNA, using a constant-region primer. For TCR beta, libraries were produced by three nested multiplex PCR rounds using slightly modified ARM-PCR. With TRBV1-TRBV30 forward primers and a C-beta reverse primer, the first two PCR rounds were run for approximately 10 cycles each. TCRdb re-analysed the multiplex PCR reads in MiXCR, keeping a single row per CDR3 protein. In the table there are around 330,000 distinct CDR3 sequences, more than 55% of which are singletons.

The chain uses TRBV6-1 and TRBJ1-1; D is ambiguous. The sample taken for sequencing was peripheral blood. This clonotype was obtained from a man aged 40-49 years with primary liver carcinoma and hepatitis B virus infection. CDR3 nucleotides: TGTGCCAGCAGTCCCCTCGTTGGGATCGACACTGAAGCTTTCTTT. The encoded protein is CASSPLVGIDTEAFF.